These T cell receptor beta chains were read from a single sample in a study of T cell changes during pregnancy in multiple sclerosis. This table comes from immunoSEQ multiplex PCR, and its TCRdb copy is limited to in-frame clones, with some not included. The sample gives tens of thousands of clones, over 80% of which show up once; 0.5% to 0.6% is in the top ten. Sequenced here: CD4+ T cells from peripheral blood mononuclear cells, sampled in the first trimester of pregnancy. Receptor source: a female donor with multiple sclerosis, enrolled in a pregnancy study. CDR3s include the opening cysteine and the closing phenylalanine or tryptophan. The order of the fields is clone size, V gene, J gene, D gene, CDR3 length, CDR3 DNA, CDR3 protein. The D gene is left open where the match is weak. Size tells how often a clone was seen (once, few, many) or the class of an expanded clone, and some rows leave it out.

>NA|TRBV18|TRBJ2-1|TRBD2|15
TGTGCCAGCTCACCACTGGGGGGGGGATACAATGAGCAGTTCTTC
CASSPLGGGYNEQFF
>NA|TRBV11-3|TRBJ1-2|TRBD1|16
TGTGCCAGCAGCTTTCGAGGGGGCGCCGGGTTCTATGGCTACACCTTC
CASSFRGGAGFYGYTF
>NA|TRBV7-9|TRBJ2-1|NA|18
TGTGCCAGCAGCGTACCAGTACAAGGGTGGGAGATTAAGTATGAGCAGTTCTTC
CASSVPVQGWEIKYEQFF
>NA|TRBV5-1|TRBJ2-1|TRBD2|14
TGCGCCAGCAGCTTGGTAGCGGGGGGGAATGAGCAGTTCTTC
CASSLVAGGNEQFF
>once|TRBV28|TRBJ2-3|NA|15
TGTGCCAGCAGTTCCCTTGTCTTCGTTCCAGATACGCAGTATTTT
CASSSLVFVPDTQYF
>few|TRBV5-1|TRBJ2-5|TRBD1|16
TGCGCCAGCAGTGCGACAGGGGGCAGCGTACGAGAGACCCAGTACTTC
CASSATGGSVRETQYF
>NA|TRBV28|TRBJ2-6|NA|17
TGTGCCAGCCGCTCACAGGGTCAGAGTTCAGGGGCCAACGTCCTGACTTTC
CASRSQGQSSGANVLTF
>NA|TRBV5-5|TRBJ2-7|TRBD2|15
TGTGCCAGCAGCTTGGCCGGAGCGGGGGTCTACGAGCAGTACTTC
CASSLAGAGVYEQYF
>NA|TRBV2|TRBJ2-5|TRBD2|14
TGTGCCAGCAGCTCCGGGACTAGACGAGAGACCCAGTACTTC
CASSSGTRRETQYF
>NA|TRBV5-1|TRBJ2-1|TRBD2|19
TGCGCCAGCAGCTTGGTCCTAGCGGGAGGGCCGGCTCCCTACAATGAGCAGTTCTTC
CASSLVLAGGPAPYNEQFF
>NA|TRBV6-1|TRBJ2-7|TRBD1|14
TGTGCCAGCAGTGAAGGACAGGGCACCTACGAGCAGTACTTC
CASSEGQGTYEQYF
>NA|TRBV6-5|TRBJ1-1|TRBD1|14
TGTGCCAGCAGTTGGACAGGGGCGAACACTGAAGCTTTCTTT
CASSWTGANTEAFF
>few|TRBV11-3|TRBJ2-3|TRBD2|15
TGTGCCAGCAGCTCGCGCGGGGGGGCCTTAGATACGCAGTATTTT
CASSSRGGALDTQYF
>NA|TRBV27|TRBJ1-6|NA|14
TGTGCCAGCAGTTTGGGCAGTATTAATTCACCCCTCCACTTT
CASSLGSINSPLHF
>NA|TRBV4-1|TRBJ1-2|TRBD1|16
TGCGCCAGCAGCCAATGGGTGACAGGGAACGTTGTGGGCTACACCTTC
CASSQWVTGNVVGYTF
>NA|TRBV18|TRBJ1-6|NA|16
TGTGCCAGCTCACCACCCGGGGAGGGAAAAGATTCACCCCTCCACTTT
CASSPPGEGKDSPLHF
>NA|TRBV7-2|TRBJ2-7|NA|14
TGTGCCAGCAGCTTAACCCTGGACACCTACGAGCAGTACTTC
CASSLTLDTYEQYF
>NA|TRBV12-2|TRBJ2-7|NA|17
TGTGCAAGTCGCTCCCCAGTAATTCTAGCGGGGAATGACGAGCAGTACTTC
CASRSPVILAGNDEQYF
>NA|TRBV6-1|TRBJ2-1|TRBD1|15
TGTGCCAGCAGTGTGTGGACAGGGGTCTCGGATGAGCAGTTCTTC
CASSVWTGVSDEQFF
>once|TRBV7-3|TRBJ1-6|NA|21
TGTGCCAGCAGCTTACTTTGGGAAGGCACCTATAGGGGTTCCTATAATTCACCCCTCCACTTT
CASSLLWEGTYRGSYNSPLHF
>NA|TRBV7-2|TRBJ2-2|NA|15
TGTGCCAGCAGCCGGGACTTCGCGAACACCGGGGAGCTGTTTTTT
CASSRDFANTGELFF
>NA|TRBV5-4|TRBJ1-4|TRBD1|18
TGTGCCAGCAGTCAAAGTCCCGGGACAGGGTTGGGAGGTGAAAAACTGTTTTTT
CASSQSPGTGLGGEKLFF
>few|TRBV7-2|TRBJ2-3|NA|13
TGTGCCAGCAGCTTAACTTCCGTAAATACGCAGTATTTT
CASSLTSVNTQYF
>NA|TRBV7-6|TRBJ1-4|NA|14
TGTGCCAGCAGCGCGACTGGTACTAATGAAAAACTGTTTTTT
CASSATGTNEKLFF
>once|TRBV19|TRBJ2-7|TRBD1|16
TGTGCCAGTAGTATAGTCGGGACAGGGGATTTCTACGAGCAGTACTTC
CASSIVGTGDFYEQYF
>once|TRBV18|TRBJ1-4|NA|14
TGTGCCAGCTCAGAACAACAGGATAATGAAAAACTGTTTTTT
CASSEQQDNEKLFF
>NA|TRBV28|TRBJ2-1|TRBD2|15
TGTGCCAGCAGTGCACATAGCGGGAGTTCAAATGAGCAGTTCTTC
CASSAHSGSSNEQFF
>NA|TRBV7-2|TRBJ2-7|NA|13
TGTGCCAGCAGCTCTTCCCGTTCGGTCGAGCAGTACTTC
CASSSSRSVEQYF